The text below deals with one TCR beta chain. The ends were cut back, 1 base at V and 6 bases at J, with 13 bases in the middle. The germline V gene encodes CDR1 SGHTA and CDR2 FQGNSA. The CDR3 covers 15 residues. The data are from a study of blood T cell repertoires in COVID-19. Original data processing: How many nucleated cells were present was estimated from reference gene primer amplification. Some clones are missing from TCRdb's copy, which holds only in-frame ones; the method was immunoSEQ multiplex PCR. That table is the source of V, J and clone size, and D and trimming were worked out from the DNA. The sample has 140,000 or so clones; over 80% are singletons.

The J gene is TRBJ2-1, the V gene TRBV7-2; perhaps TRBD1 as D (6 bases). The origin of this receptor is a man aged 50 to 59 who had recovered from COVID-19. Sequencing was carried out using peripheral blood. The CDR3 here is CASSLVVQGSNEQFF. The CDR3 region has the DNA TGTGCCAGCAGCTTAGTGGTACAGGGCAGCAATGAGCAGTTCTTC.